The present T cell receptor (beta chain) was sequenced within a study of cytomegalovirus exposure and HLA in healthy donors. On the study more broadly: Earlier, 100 million or so unique TCR beta sequences were recovered from about 179 million T cells by an analysis. Study-wide results and limits: The study flagged approximately 180 TCR beta chains as cytomegalovirus-associated. There were several of the most significant clusters that appeared linked to common viral pathogens in a later analysis.

Looked up from germline, CDR1 is SGHDT and CDR2 is YYEEEE. The length of the CDR3 is 16 residues. Trimming cost V 3 bases and J 1 base, with 17 bases left between them. This clone was seen ten or more times. The target antigen is unknown. The same CDR3 can be traced to other DNA sequences in this sample. The PCR made use of 60 Vbeta and 13 Jbeta primers. Sequencing used immunoSEQ multiplex PCR; TCRdb keeps in-frame clones, though not all of them. The sample carries approximately 200,000 clones, roughly 79% recorded once. The V and J genes are TRBV5-6 and TRBJ2-7; D is perhaps TRBD2 (6 bases). Input material: PBMCs. This TCR came from a man between 18 and 29 years old in good health and CMV-seronegative. CDR3 in amino acids: CASSSFGGRVSYEQYF. The CDR3 region has the DNA TGTGCCAGCAGCTCTTTCGGGGGAAGGGTATCCTACGAGCAGTACTTC.